The 32 T cell receptor beta chains below were found in one sample sequenced in a study of cytomegalovirus exposure and HLA in healthy donors (TCRdb year 2017). Receptor libraries were prepared by the immunoSEQ multiplex PCR assay. For the multiplex PCR, a mixture combining 60 forward primers for TCR Vbeta segments and 13 reverse primers for TCR Jbeta segments was used. TCRdb provides this immuneACCESS table in a form limited to in-frame rearrangements. Some clones are lacking; in checked studies, under half of them reflect an unresolved V gene, and why the rest are absent is not known. The sample table lists approximately 290,000 clones, about four fifths of them with a count of one. About 0.3% of the sample is held by the ten biggest clonotypes. The sequenced sample consisted of PBMCs. The receptors here all came from a girl aged 2-9 years in good health and CMV-seronegative.

The genes are TRBV21-1 and TRBJ1-2; TRBD1 is the table's D call and was not checked against the DNA. TRBV21-1 is recorded as a pseudogene. CDR3 length: 15 amino acids. The CDR3 DNA is TGTGCCAGCAGCATCCAGTGGCAATTGTACTATGGCTACACCTTC. Translation gives CASSIQWQLYYGYTF.

The chain joins TRBV18 to TRBJ1-1, with 8 bases that match TRBD1. The CDR3 runs to 15 residues. CDR1 is KGHSH, CDR2 LQKENI, per germline. Trimming removed 4 bases from V and 3 bases from J; junction bases left unmatched: 7. The CDR3 spells CASSQGQGVDTEAFF. CDR3 in DNA: TGTGCCAGCTCACAAGGACAGGGTGTGGACACTGAAGCTTTCTTT.

J is TRBJ2-7 and V is TRBV2; 8 positions match TRBD1. J lost 2 bases, V lost 4 bases, and 4 bases had no gene match. The CDR3 sequence is 14 residues long. Germline V lookup: CDR1 SNHLY, CDR2 FYNNEI. CDR3 in DNA: TGTGCCAGCAGTGGACAGGGGACGACCTACGAGCAGTACTTC. It is translated as CASSGQGTTYEQYF.

Points on this clone: This specimen includes other DNA sequences encoding the same CDR3. J is TRBJ2-1 and V is TRBV27; no definite D call. The CDR3 consists of 11 residues. The ends were cut back, 2 bases at V and 8 bases at J, with 4 bases in the middle. Germline V gives CDR1 MNHEY, CDR2 SMNVEV (reference sequence). The CDR3 nucleotides read TGTGCCAGCAGTTTAGGGCATGAGCAGTTCTTC. Translation: CASSLGHEQFF.

The V gene is TRBV19, the J gene TRBJ1-1; TRBD1 aligns across 9 bases. In germline, CDR1 is LNHDA, CDR2 SQIVND (reference sequence). The CDR3 covers 17 residues. V shed 5 bases, J shed 0 bases, and the junction held 10 bases outside the gene matches. CDR3 bases: TGTGCCAGTAGTGCCGTGGGGACAGGGAACATGAACACTGAAGCTTTCTTT. Residues: CASSAVGTGNMNTEAFF.

The gene calls are TRBV4-1 and TRBJ2-1; the match to TRBD1 covers 7 bases. The CDR3 length is 15 residues. Trimming at V came to 6 bases and at J to 5 bases, leaving 10 bases not matched to a gene. CDR1 MGHRA and CDR2 YSYEKL come from the germline V gene. The CDR3 reads CASRGDRTGDNEQFF. For the CDR3, the DNA is TGCGCCAGCAGAGGAGATAGGACAGGCGACAATGAGCAGTTCTTC.

The chain links TRBV13 to TRBJ2-7; D remains ambiguous. The germline V gene has CDR1 PRHDT and CDR2 FYEKMQ (reference sequence). This CDR3 has 16 amino acids. V lost 1 base and J 0 bases, leaving 13 bases between the germline ends. The DNA for the CDR3 is TGTGCCAGCAGCTTAGCAGAGACTTTCGACTCCTACGAGCAGTACTTC. Protein: CASSLAETFDSYEQYF.

The chain is built from TRBV27 and TRBJ1-1, with D unclear. Germline-derived CDR1 and CDR2 are MNHEY and SMNVEV (reference sequence). The CDR3 consists of 13 residues. V was pared by 3 bases and J by 1 base, with 6 bases between. DNA of the CDR3: TGTGCCAGCAGTTTCTGGCAGAACACTGAAGCTTTCTTT. Translating gives CASSFWQNTEAFF.

V usage is TRBV19 and J usage is TRBJ2-5; 9 nucleotides match TRBD1. Germline CDR1 and CDR2: LNHDA and SQIVND (reference sequence). CDR3 size: 15 residues. With V trimmed by 3 bases and J by 2 bases, 4 bases remained unmatched. The CDR3 nucleotides read TGTGCCAGTAGTATTCGGGACAGGGTACAAGAGACCCAGTACTTC. Protein: CASSIRDRVQETQYF.

This rearrangement joins TRBV7-3 to TRBJ2-3, with TRBD2 identical over 9 bases. The CDR3 extends over 16 amino acids. The germline gives CDR1 SGHTA, CDR2 FQGTGA. V gave up 2 bases and J gave up 2 bases; unmatched junction bases: 5. The CDR3 DNA is TGTGCCAGCAGCTTAGGGGCTAGCGGGACCACAGATACGCAGTATTTT. It is translated as CASSLGASGTTDTQYF. The full variable domain, its missing parts supplied by reference TRBV7-3 and TRBJ2-3, is GAGVSQTPSNKVTEKGKYVELRCDPISGHTALYWYRQSLGQGPEFLIYFQGTGAADDSGLPNDRFFAVRPEGSVSTLKIQRTERGDSAVYLCASSLGASGTTDTQYFGPGTRLTVL.

On this clone: The junction departs from the called germline gene at one end, perhaps through a read error. This chain uses TRBV7-9 with TRBJ2-1, with a possible D match to TRBD2 (6 bases). Germline V gene lookup returns CDR1 SEHNR and CDR2 FQNEAQ (reference sequence). The CDR3 extends over 16 amino acids. DNA for the CDR3: TGTTCCAGTTCGGGGCTCCGGGGGAGTTCCTACAATGAGCAGTTCTTC. Translation gives CSSSGLRGSSYNEQFF.

The chain carries TRBV5-1 and TRBJ2-1; the match to TRBD2 covers 11 bases. This CDR3 has 16 amino acids. Germline-derived CDR1 and CDR2 are SGHRS and YFSETQ. V lost 0 bases and J lost 8; bases outside the gene matches: 7. Written as DNA, the CDR3 is TGCGCCAGCAGCTTGGCACTTAGCGGGGGGGCCGATGAGCAGTTCTTC. Its translation: CASSLALSGGADEQFF.

This sequence joins TRBV5-1 and TRBJ1-1; 7 bases line up with TRBD1. The V gene's germline CDR1 is SGHRS and CDR2 YFSETQ. The CDR3 loop spans 16 amino acids. Trimming took 2 bases from V and 5 from J; bases not matched to a gene: 12. CDR3 nucleotide sequence: TGCGCCAGCAGCTTCCAGGGGGTCCTAATCGGGACTGAAGCTTTCTTT. Translating gives CASSFQGVLIGTEAFF.

The chain joins TRBV19 to TRBJ1-3, with TRBD1 as a possible D gene (6 bases). Germline V gene sequence: CDR1 LNHDA, CDR2 SQIVND (reference sequence). Trimming shortened V by 9 bases and J by 0 bases, and 9 bases separated the two germline ends. The CDR3 consists of 13 residues. CDR3: CASQGFSGNTIYF. CDR3 bases: TGTGCCAGCCAGGGGTTCTCTGGAAACACCATATATTTT.

The chain couples TRBV7-9 to TRBJ1-6; TRBD1 matches 7 bases. This CDR3 comprises 15 residues. J gave up 7 bases and V 4 bases, and 7 bases lay outside the gene matches. Germline CDR1 SEHNR, CDR2 FQNEAQ (reference sequence). CDR3 protein: CASSSSGTANSPLHF. Written as DNA, the CDR3 is TGTGCCAGCAGCTCTTCCGGGACAGCCAATTCACCCCTCCACTTT.

This sequence joins TRBV5-6 and TRBJ2-7; 9 nucleotides line up with TRBD1. Germline values: CDR1 SGHDT, CDR2 YYEEEE. CDR3 length: 14 residues. The V gene end was trimmed by 1 base and the J gene end by 9 bases; junction bases not matched to a gene: 8. CDR3 sequence (DNA): TGTGCCAGCAGCTTGACGGGACAGGGTAGTTGGCAGTACTTC. It encodes CASSLTGQGSWQYF. The full variable domain, rest sourced from reference TRBV5-6 and TRBJ2-7, is DAGVTQSPTHLIKTRGQQVTLRCSPKSGHDTVSWYQQALGQGPQFIFQYYEEEERQRGNFPDRFSGHQFPNYSSELNVNALLLGDSALYLCASSLTGQGSWQYFGPGTRLTVT.

The chain links TRBV7-9 to TRBJ1-6, with D possibly matching TRBD1 (6 bases). Between the trimmed V and J ends, which lost 6 bases and 4 bases, there was a span of 13 bases. CDR1 and CDR2 from the germline V gene are SEHNR and FQNEAQ (reference sequence). The CDR3 is 15 residues long. The CDR3 DNA reads as TGTGCCAGCAGTCGAATTGGACAGTATAATTCACCCCTCCACTTT. Its protein product is CASSRIGQYNSPLHF. The full variable domain, with the rest looked up from reference TRBV7-9 and TRBJ1-6, is DTGVSQNPRHKITKRGQNVTFRCDPISEHNRLYWYRQTLGQGPEFLTYFQNEAQLEKSRLLSDRFSAERPKGSFSTLEIQRTEQGDSAMYLCASSRIGQYNSPLHFGNGTRLTVT.

The V and J genes are TRBV27 and TRBJ2-3, with D possibly matching TRBD1 (5 bases). CDR3 length: 16 residues. Germline V lookup: CDR1 MNHEY, CDR2 SMNVEV (reference sequence). Trimming pared 2 bases from V and 4 bases from J, leaving 16 bases between. The DNA of the CDR3 is TGTGCCAGCAGTTTAAGGGGCAGCGCTAGTCCAGATACGCAGTATTTT. Amino acid sequence: CASSLRGSASPDTQYF.

This clone showed up just a few times. This chain uses TRBV11-2 with TRBJ2-7; the D gene is possibly TRBD1 (6 bases). This CDR3 has 14 amino acids. V lost 6 bases and J lost 0, with 12 bases in between. CDR1 is SGHAT, CDR2 FQNNGV, per germline. The CDR3 here is CASSFRQVSYEQYF. DNA of the CDR3: TGTGCCAGCAGTTTTAGACAGGTCTCCTACGAGCAGTACTTC.

This clone was observed a handful of times. The V call is TRBV28, the J call TRBJ2-7; D perhaps matches TRBD2 (6 bases). There are 14 residues in the CDR3. V gave up 7 bases and J gave up 2 bases, with 15 bases separating them. Germline assignment: CDR1 MDHEN and CDR2 SYDVKM. CDR3 sequence (DNA): TGTGCCAGCACCCCTAACGGGGGAACCTACGAGCAGTACTTC. This gives the protein CASTPNGGTYEQYF.

The J gene is TRBJ1-4, the V gene TRBV7-9, with D uncertain. The length of the CDR3 is 13 residues. V shed 5 bases and J shed 8 bases, with 12 bases lying between them. Germline CDR1 is SEHNR and CDR2 is FQNEAQ (reference sequence). For the CDR3, the DNA is TGTGCCAGCAGCCATGACGGGAGCGAAAAACTGTTTTTT. Amino acids: CASSHDGSEKLFF.

The chain carries TRBV27 and TRBJ2-2, with D uncertain. The CDR3 runs to 11 residues. The germline CDR1 and CDR2 sequences are MNHEY and SMNVEV (reference sequence). V was clipped by 6 bases and J by 6 bases, with 5 bases between them. The CDR3 spells CASRYSGELFF. Here the CDR3 DNA reads TGTGCCAGCAGGTATTCCGGGGAGCTGTTTTTT.

A word on this clone: Sequence at one end of the junction differs from germline and may be a read error. The chain recombines TRBV7-9 with TRBJ1-2, with 9 bases lining up with TRBD1. This CDR3 contains 15 residues. CDR1 and CDR2 from the germline V gene are SEHNR and FQNEAQ (reference sequence). The CDR3, as DNA: TGTTCCAGCAGCTTACCTGACAGGGGGAAATATGGCTACACCTTC. It yields the protein CSSSLPDRGKYGYTF.

The gene calls are TRBV29-1 and TRBJ2-7; TRBD2 is a possible D gene (5 bases). CDR3 length equals 14 residues. Germline values: CDR1 SQVTM, CDR2 ANQGSEA. V was cut by 7 bases and J by 2 bases, with 18 bases left in between. This CDR3 is CSGGVGRPPYEQYF. As DNA, the CDR3 is TGCAGCGGGGGAGTCGGGCGACCGCCCTACGAGCAGTACTTC.

Comment on this clone: Other DNA sequences in this sample translate to the same CDR3. The chain is built from TRBV27 and TRBJ2-1; 7 positions match TRBD2. Germline values: CDR1 MNHEY, CDR2 SMNVEV (reference sequence). This CDR3 region has 15 residues. V shed 3 bases and J 0 bases; nucleotides not matched to a gene: 2. The CDR3 nucleotides are TGTGCCAGCAGTTTGGGCGGGAGCTCCTACAATGAGCAGTTCTTC. This encodes CASSLGGSSYNEQFF.

The rearrangement links TRBV7-9 to TRBJ1-1; possible D gene TRBD1, 6 bases. The CDR3 contains 11 residues. V lost 5 bases and J 9 bases, leaving 10 bases between the germline ends. Per the germline V gene, CDR1 is SEHNR and CDR2 is FQNEAQ (reference sequence). The CDR3 DNA sequence: TGTGCCAGCAGCCGGACAGAGCAAGCTTTCTTT. Its protein product is CASSRTEQAFF. Variable domain in full (rest from reference TRBV7-9 and TRBJ1-1): DTGVSQNPRHKITKRGQNVTFRCDPISEHNRLYWYRQTLGQGPEFLTYFQNEAQLEKSRLLSDRFSAERPKGSFSTLEIQRTEQGDSAMYLCASSRTEQAFFGQGTRLTVV.

The J gene is TRBJ2-1, the V gene TRBV27; TRBD2 agrees at 10 bases. CDR3 length: 15 amino acids. V lost 5 bases, J lost 2 bases, and 3 bases stayed unmatched. In germline, CDR1 is MNHEY, CDR2 SMNVEV (reference sequence). The CDR3 region has the DNA TGTGCCAGCAGTATAGCGGGAGGACCCTACAATGAGCAGTTCTTC. It codes for CASSIAGGPYNEQFF.

This chain links TRBV11-2 with TRBJ2-3, with 9 bases fitting TRBD2. Unmatched junction bases numbered 3, after V lost 2 bases and J lost 3 bases. CDR3 size: 15 residues. Germline V gene data show CDR1 as SGHAT and CDR2 as FQNNGV. The CDR3 reads CASSLRLAGTDTQYF. In DNA form, the CDR3 reads TGTGCCAGCAGCTTAAGGCTAGCGGGGACAGATACGCAGTATTTT.

There are a few counts of this clone. This chain uses TRBV4-1 with TRBJ2-1; no reliable D call. The CDR3 runs 14 residues. Germline V lookup: CDR1 MGHRA, CDR2 YSYEKL. Trimming shortened V by 0 bases and J by 9 bases, and 12 bases separated the two germline ends. Here the CDR3 DNA reads TGCGCCAGCAGCCAAGATTCATCACGAGTTGAGCAGTTCTTC. Translation: CASSQDSSRVEQFF.

V is TRBV7-5 and J is TRBJ1-1. TRBV7-5 is recorded as a pseudogene. The CDR3 totals 17 residues. The CDR3 bases are TGTGTCAGAAGCTTACCGAACCAAGTTCTGGAGCACACTGAAGCTTTCTTT. Its protein product is CVRSLPNQVLEHTEAFF.

This sequence joins TRBV28 and TRBJ2-7; 9 bases agree with TRBD2. The CDR3 length is 18 residues. V gave up 7 bases and J gave up 2 bases; unmatched junction bases: 18. Germline CDR1 reads MDHEN; CDR2 reads SYDVKM. CDR3 amino acids: CASTYRVWREGSPYEQYF. The CDR3, as DNA: TGTGCCAGCACGTATAGGGTTTGGCGGGAGGGCTCCCCCTACGAGCAGTACTTC.

The chain links TRBV4-1 to TRBJ2-7; the match to TRBD1 covers 10 bases. CDR1 and CDR2 (germline): MGHRA, YSYEKL. This CDR3 is built from 14 residues. V shed 5 bases and J 4 bases; nucleotides not matched to a gene: 5. As DNA, the CDR3 is TGCGCCAGCAGCGAGACAGGGGGCGGTTACGAGCAGTACTTC. It encodes CASSETGGGYEQYF.